The rows below give T cell receptor beta chains drawn from one sample of a study of immune evolution from preneoplasia to lung adenocarcinoma. The protocol was immunoSEQ multiplex PCR, while the TCRdb copy is restricted to in-frame clones and leaves out a portion. The data contain 20,000 to 25,000 clones, less than 80% of them singletons. The specimen sequenced was FFPE invasive lung adenocarcinoma tissue. The origin of the receptors is a person between 60 and 70 years old with lung adenocarcinoma. CDR3s include the opening cysteine and the closing phenylalanine or tryptophan. The D gene is left open where the match is weak. The size field is filled for only some rows; it gives once, few, many or a size class.

>TRBJ1-3|NA|TRBV9|NA
TGTGCCAGCTCCACGGTCGAGAGGCGCGCTGGAAACACCATATATTTT
CASSTVERRAGNTIYF
>TRBJ1-3|NA|TRBV18|NA
TGTGCCAGCTCACCCGCGGGGGGTTTTGAGAACACCATATATTTT
CASSPAGGFENTIYF
>TRBJ1-5|NA|TRBV18|NA
TGTGCCAGCTCACCAACGGGGGGTCAAGGGCAGCCCCAGCATTTT
CASSPTGGQGQPQHF
>TRBJ2-1|TRBD2|TRBV6-5|NA
TGTGCCAGCAGCCGCGACTGGCGGGGGTACAATGAGCAGTTCTTC
CASSRDWRGYNEQFF
>TRBJ2-1|NA|TRBV14|NA
TGTGCCAGCAGCCTCCCGGGTGTAGGCTACAATGAGCAGTTCTTC
CASSLPGVGYNEQFF
>TRBJ2-7|NA|TRBV27|NA
TGTGCCAGCAACCTACAGGGCCCCCCTCTCTCCTACGAGCAGTACTTC
CASNLQGPPLSYEQYF
>TRBJ2-2|NA|TRBV9|NA
TGTGCCAGCAGCGTAGGACGGCCCGGGCTGACCGGGGAGCTGTTTTTT
CASSVGRPGLTGELFF
>TRBJ1-5|NA|TRBV19|NA
TGTGCCAGTATGCAGACAGCATTTAGCAATCAGCCCCAGCATTTT
CASMQTAFSNQPQHF
>TRBJ1-1|NA|TRBV11-1|NA
TGTGCCAGCAGCTTAGCCATCTTGGGGGGCACTGAAGCTTTCTTT
CASSLAILGGTEAFF
>TRBJ2-6|NA|TRBV27|NA
TGTGCCAGCAGTTTGTTGACGCCGAGCTCTGGGGCCAACGTCCTGACTTTC
CASSLLTPSSGANVLTF
>TRBJ2-7|NA|TRBV30|NA
TGTGCCTGGAAGAGACAGGCGAGCTCCTACGAGCAGTACTTC
CAWKRQASSYEQYF
>TRBJ2-1|NA|TRBV9|few
TGTGCCAGCAGCAACCCAGCGTCCCTTGAGCAGTTCTTC
CASSNPASLEQFF
>TRBJ2-7|NA|TRBV11-2|NA
TGTGCCAGCAGCTCTCTCGGTCGAGGGGGATACGAGCAGTACTTC
CASSSLGRGGYEQYF
>TRBJ1-5|NA|TRBV5-1|medium-sized
TGCGCCAGCAGCTGGGACGGCAATCAGCCCCAGCATTTT
CASSWDGNQPQHF
>TRBJ2-3|NA|TRBV19|NA
TGTGCCAGTAGGCCACCCGCAGACACAGATACGCAGTATTTT
CASRPPADTDTQYF
>TRBJ2-2|NA|TRBV7-2|NA
TGTGCCAGCAGTTCCCGGGCCCCCGGGGAGCTGTTTTTT
CASSSRAPGELFF
>TRBJ1-1|NA|TRBV5-1|once
TGCGCCAGCAGCTTGGTTCAGTCAGCGGGGAACACTGAAGCTTTCTTT
CASSLVQSAGNTEAFF
>TRBJ2-1|NA|TRBV7-7|NA
TGTGCCAGCAGCTTAATTCCCAGCACATTCAGGGAGCAGTTCTTC
CASSLIPSTFREQFF
>TRBJ1-4|NA|TRBV5-1|NA
TGCGCCAGCAGCTTCGAATGGGGACTTGGCAAAAAACTGTTTTTT
CASSFEWGLGKKLFF
>TRBJ1-2|TRBD1|TRBV28|NA
TGTGCCAGCAGACCCGCGGGACAGGGGGCTATTTCGGCTGGCTACACCTTC
CASRPAGQGAISAGYTF
>TRBJ1-2|NA|TRBV9|once
TGTGCCAGCAGCGTAGACTCTCCGGCCCTCTATGGCTACACCTTC
CASSVDSPALYGYTF
>TRBJ1-1|NA|TRBV6-5|NA
TGTGCCAGCAGTTACACAGGAGACACTGAAGCTTTCTTT
CASSYTGDTEAFF
>TRBJ1-5|NA|TRBV2|NA
TGTGCCACCCAAAGGGATAGCAATCAGCCCCAGCATTTT
CATQRDSNQPQHF
>TRBJ2-7|NA|TRBV18|few
TGTGCCAGCTCACCAAGAAGCGGCTCCTACGAGCAGTACTTC
CASSPRSGSYEQYF
>TRBJ1-4|NA|TRBV21-1|NA
TGTGCCAGACCATTTGGACAGAGTAATGAAAAACTGTTTTTT
CARPFGQSNEKLFF
>TRBJ1-2|NA|TRBV11-2|NA
TGTGCCAGCAGCTTAGACCCGGGGGCGGGTGGCTACACCTTC
CASSLDPGAGGYTF
>TRBJ2-7|NA|TRBV30|NA
TGTGCCTGGAGTGTACTGACAGGAGCTCACGAAACCTACGAGCAGTACTTC
CAWSVLTGAHETYEQYF
>TRBJ2-5|NA|TRBV28|NA
TGTGCCAGCAGTTTAGGCAGGGGGGTGGAGACCCAGTACTTC
CASSLGRGVETQYF
>TRBJ1-2|NA|TRBV6-1|NA
TGTGCCAGCAGTGAAGCCCGATTTTTAGGGCTTCATGGCTACACCTTC
CASSEARFLGLHGYTF
>TRBJ1-1|TRBD1|TRBV6-5|once
TGTGCCAGCAGAAGACGAGCAGGGGGGGCCACTGAAGCTTTCTTT
CASRRRAGGATEAFF
>TRBJ2-1|TRBD2|TRBV11-3|NA
TGTGCCAGCAGCGTTCGCGGGAGTGGGTACAATGAGCAGTTCTTC
CASSVRGSGYNEQFF
>TRBJ2-1|NA|TRBV7-7|NA
TGTGCCAGCAGCCCAGATGGGCAATACAATGAGCAGTTCTTC
CASSPDGQYNEQFF
>TRBJ2-7|NA|TRBV19|NA
TGTGCCAGTAGTATCGGGCGGAGCTCCTACGAGCAGTACTTC
CASSIGRSSYEQYF
>TRBJ2-7|NA|TRBV7-9|once
TGTGCCAGCAGCTTAGCCACGACCTACGAGCAGTACTTC
CASSLATTYEQYF
>TRBJ1-3|TRBD1|TRBV9|NA
TGTGCCAGCAGCGCTGGACAGGGGGCTGGAAACACCATATATTTT
CASSAGQGAGNTIYF
>TRBJ2-7|TRBD1|TRBV29-1|NA
TGCAGCGAACGGACAGGCCCCTCCTACGAGCAGTACTTC
CSERTGPSYEQYF
>TRBJ2-6|NA|TRBV11-1|NA
TGTGCCAGCAGCGCATCGTTAGGGATCCCTGGGGCCAACGTCCTGACTTTC
CASSASLGIPGANVLTF
>TRBJ2-6|TRBD1|TRBV2|NA
TGTGCCAGTACAGGGGCTCTCTCTGGGGCCAACGTCCTGACTTTC
CASTGALSGANVLTF
>TRBJ2-3|TRBD2|TRBV4-2|NA
TGTGCCAGCAGCCAAGATCCTAGGACTAGCGGGTACACAGATACGCAGTATTTT
CASSQDPRTSGYTDTQYF
>TRBJ1-2|NA|TRBV7-8|NA
TGTGCCAGCAGCTTAGACATCTACTATGGCTACACCTTC
CASSLDIYYGYTF
>TRBJ2-3|TRBD1|TRBV25-1|NA
TGTGCCAGCAGTGGACAGGGAGAACTTACAGATACGCAGTATTTT
CASSGQGELTDTQYF
>TRBJ2-5|TRBD1|TRBV2|NA
TGTGCCAGCAGTCTCCCGGGACAGGTCCAGGAGTACTTC
CASSLPGQVQEYF
>TRBJ2-7|TRBD2|TRBV5-4|NA
TGTGCCAGCAGCGGGCTTGGGGGGACTAACCTCTACGAGCAGTACTTC
CASSGLGGTNLYEQYF
>TRBJ2-1|NA|TRBV7-9|NA
TGTGCCAGCAGCCCCCGAGGGATGGCCTACAATGAGCAGTTCTTC
CASSPRGMAYNEQFF
>TRBJ1-5|NA|TRBV27|NA
TGTGCCAGCAGTTTATGGGGAAACAATCAGCCCCAGCATTTT
CASSLWGNNQPQHF
>TRBJ2-2|TRBD1|TRBV19|few
TGTGCCAGTAGTATAGTCGGACAGGGGGCGGGTGGCGGGGAGCTGTTTTTT
CASSIVGQGAGGGELFF
>TRBJ2-3|NA|TRBV27|NA
TGTGCCAGCAGTTTATTCCCGGGGAGCACAGATACGCAGTATTTT
CASSLFPGSTDTQYF
>TRBJ2-7|TRBD2|TRBV6-1|NA
TGTGCCAGCAGTGACCCCCTGTCGGGGCTAGCGGGAGTCAACGAGCAGTACTTC
CASSDPLSGLAGVNEQYF
>TRBJ1-1|NA|TRBV4-1|few
TGCGCCAGCAGCCAAGGGGCAGAAGGATACACTGAAGCTTTCTTT
CASSQGAEGYTEAFF
>TRBJ1-5|NA|TRBV5-1|NA
TGCGCCAGCAGCCCGGGGTTGGGGGATCAGCCCCAGCATTTT
CASSPGLGDQPQHF
>TRBJ2-1|TRBD2|TRBV30|NA
TGTGCCTGGAGTGTACGAGCTAGCGGGAGTCTAAGGGGCAATGAGCAGTTCTTC
CAWSVRASGSLRGNEQFF
>TRBJ1-2|NA|TRBV7-3|NA
TGTGCCAGCAGCTCCAGGGTAGGGGATGGCTACACCTTC
CASSSRVGDGYTF
>TRBJ2-3|NA|TRBV18|NA
TGTGCCAGCTCACCTTCATCAGATACGCAGTATTTT
CASSPSSDTQYF
>TRBJ1-5|NA|TRBV6-1|NA
TGTGCCAGCAGTGAAACGGCGCCCCAGCATTTT
CASSETAPQHF
>TRBJ1-5|NA|TRBV19|NA
TGTGCCAGTAGTATAGGGCGGGATTTTGACAATCAGCCCCAGCATTTT
CASSIGRDFDNQPQHF
>TRBJ2-7|NA|TRBV28|NA
TGTGCCAGCAGTTTGGCAGGGTATTCCTACGAGCAGTACTTC
CASSLAGYSYEQYF
>TRBJ2-3|TRBD2|TRBV9|medium-sized
TGTGCCAGCAGCGACACCGGGACTACCACAGATACGCAGTATTTT
CASSDTGTTTDTQYF